The 6 T cell receptor beta chains given below trace back to one sample, sequenced in a study of shared clonotypes between healthy human individuals. Clones were read by immunoSEQ multiplex PCR, and TCRdb kept only the in-frame ones, dropping some. The data show 2,500,000 or so clones, 80% to 95% seen once. Specimen: naive CD4+ T cells from PBMCs. Subset noted: CD45RA+ positively selected. Receptors were obtained from a man younger than 30 in good health. Some clones in this sample may be carry-over from other donors' samples.

The gene calls are TRBV18 and TRBJ1-1; D not certain. Germline CDR1 is KGHSH and CDR2 is LQKENI. This CDR3 region has 13 residues. With 3 bases removed from V and 1 base from J, the gap between germline ends came to 6 bases. The CDR3 here is CASSPRPNTEAFF. CDR3 DNA: TGTGCCAGCTCACCGCGTCCGAACACTGAAGCTTTCTTT.

This chain links TRBV30 with TRBJ1-2; the D is unclear. The germline gives CDR1 GTSNPN, CDR2 SVGIG (reference sequence). The ends were cut back, 0 bases at V and 5 bases at J, with 19 bases in the middle. The CDR3 spans 16 residues. This chain's CDR3 is CAWSVWTVTTFYGYTF. The CDR3 region has the DNA TGTGCCTGGAGTGTATGGACGGTGACAACCTTTTATGGCTACACCTTC. The variable domain in full, completed from reference TRBV30 and TRBJ1-2, reads SQTIHQWPATLVQPVGSPLSLECTVEGTSNPNLYWYRQAAGRGLQLLFYSVGIGQISSEVPQNLSASRPQDRQFILSSKKLLLSDSGFYLCAWSVWTVTTFYGYTFGSGTRLTVV.

The chain uses TRBV9 and TRBJ2-7, with a tentative D call TRBD1 (5 bases). The CDR3 is made up of 16 amino acids. V lost 4 bases and J lost 4, with 21 bases in between. The V gene's germline CDR1 is SGDLS and CDR2 YYNGEE. DNA for the CDR3: TGTGCCAGCAGCCTAATTCGACAGTTCGAAGCTTACGAGCAGTACTTC. It translates to CASSLIRQFEAYEQYF.

Comment on this clone: Other nucleotide sequences in the sample specify the same CDR3. This chain uses TRBV2 with TRBJ2-5; the D gene is possibly TRBD1 (5 bases). Germline CDR1 and CDR2: SNHLY and FYNNEI. Trimming took off 1 base at V and 2 bases at J, with 8 bases between the two ends. The CDR3 is 14 amino acids. Written as DNA, the CDR3 is TGTGCCAGCAGTGAAGGCCAGGGACAAGAGACCCAGTACTTC. This codes for CASSEGQGQETQYF. The full variable domain, completed using reference TRBV2 and TRBJ2-5, is EPEVTQTPSHQVTQMGQEVILRCVPISNHLYFYWYRQILGQKVEFLVSFYNNEISEKSEIFDDQFSVERPDGSNFTLKIRSTKLEDSAMYFCASSEGQGQETQYFGPGTRLLVL.

V and J are TRBV4-2 and TRBJ1-1, with TRBD1 as a possible D gene (5 bases). The CDR3 is 15 amino acids. The germline V gene has CDR1 LGHNA and CDR2 YNFKEQ. V lost 1 base and J 1 base, leaving 10 bases between the germline ends. In DNA form, the CDR3 reads TGTGCCAGCAGCCAAGCTAAAGGGGCGAACACTGAAGCTTTCTTT. Amino acid sequence: CASSQAKGANTEAFF.

This chain uses TRBV11-1 with TRBJ1-1; D may be TRBD1 (5 bases). Trimming removed 5 bases at V and 11 bases at J, with 12 bases between. The CDR3 totals 11 residues. CDR1 is SGHAT and CDR2 is FQDESV in the germline V gene (reference sequence). The CDR3 DNA is TGTGCCAGCAGCGTCGGACATCTGGCTTTCTTT. This translates into CASSVGHLAFF. Full variable domain (outside the CDR3, taken from reference TRBV11-1 and TRBJ1-1): EAEVAQSPRYKITEKSQAVAFWCDPISGHATLYWYRQILGQGPELLVQFQDESVVDDSQLPKDRFSAERLKGVDSTLKIQPAELGDSAMYLCASSVGHLAFFGQGTRLTVV.